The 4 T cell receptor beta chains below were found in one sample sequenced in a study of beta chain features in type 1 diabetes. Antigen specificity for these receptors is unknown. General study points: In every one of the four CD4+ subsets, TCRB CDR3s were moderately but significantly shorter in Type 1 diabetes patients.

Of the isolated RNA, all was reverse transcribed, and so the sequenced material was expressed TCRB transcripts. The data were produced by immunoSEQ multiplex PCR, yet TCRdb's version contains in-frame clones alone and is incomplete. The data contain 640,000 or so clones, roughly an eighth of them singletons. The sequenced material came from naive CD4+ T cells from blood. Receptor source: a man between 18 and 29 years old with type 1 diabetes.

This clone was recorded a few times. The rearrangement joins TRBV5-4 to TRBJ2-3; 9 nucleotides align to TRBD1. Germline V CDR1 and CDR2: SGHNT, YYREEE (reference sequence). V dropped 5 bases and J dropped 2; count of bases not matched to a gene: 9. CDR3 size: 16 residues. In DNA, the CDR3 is TGTGCCAGCAGTCAAAGGGGGACAGGGATCACAGATACGCAGTATTTT. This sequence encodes CASSQRGTGITDTQYF.

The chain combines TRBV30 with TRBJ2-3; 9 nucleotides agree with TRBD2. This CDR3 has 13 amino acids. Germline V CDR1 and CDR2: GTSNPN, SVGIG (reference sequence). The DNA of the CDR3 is TGTGCACTCTTAGCGGGAGGCACAGATACGCAGTATTTT. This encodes CALLAGGTDTQYF.

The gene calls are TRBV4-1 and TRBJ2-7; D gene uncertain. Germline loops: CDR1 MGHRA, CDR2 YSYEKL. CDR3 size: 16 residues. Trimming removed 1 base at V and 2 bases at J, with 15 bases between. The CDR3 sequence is CASSQVVQVRTYEQYF. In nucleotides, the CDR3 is TGCGCCAGCAGCCAAGTGGTCCAGGTAAGGACCTACGAGCAGTACTTC.

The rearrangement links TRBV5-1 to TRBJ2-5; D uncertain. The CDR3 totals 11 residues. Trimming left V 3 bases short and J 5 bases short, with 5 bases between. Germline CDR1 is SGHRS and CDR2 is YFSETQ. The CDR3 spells CASSYLETQYF. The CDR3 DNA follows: TGCGCCAGCAGCTACCTGGAGACCCAGTACTTC.